Listed below are T cell receptor beta chains from one sample, sequenced in a study of T cells in Graves' hyperthyroidism and ophthalmopathy. TCRdb called the multiplex PCR reads again in MiXCR, with one record for every CDR3 protein. The repertoire holds about 640,000 distinct CDR3 sequences, with about 45% as singletons. Sequenced material: peripheral blood or thyroid tissue (not recorded which). The receptor source for this set is an adult man with Graves' disease, either hyperthyroidism or ophthalmopathy (not recorded which). CDR3s include the opening cysteine and the closing phenylalanine or tryptophan. D genes are given only for firm matches. Clone size is stated in some rows and not others, as once, few, many or a class when expanded.

>NA|TRBJ2-5|NA|TRBV6-5
CASGTSRETQYF
TGTGCCAGCGGTACATCGAGGGAGACCCAGTACTTC
>few|TRBJ2-7|NA|TRBV13
CASSLPGHEQYF
TGTGCCAGCAGTTTGCCGGGGCACGAGCAGTACTTC
>few|TRBJ1-1|NA|TRBV7-3
CASELGSTEAFF
TGTGCCAGCGAGTTGGGGAGCACTGAAGCTTTCTTT
>NA|TRBJ1-2|NA|TRBV7-8
CASSFRQTYGYTF
TGTGCCAGCAGCTTCCGACAGACCTATGGCTACACCTTC
>few|TRBJ2-5|TRBD1|TRBV10-3
CASRGRQGQGETQYF
TGTGCCAGCAGAGGCCGACAGGGGCAAGGGGAGACCCAGTACTTC
>NA|TRBJ2-7|NA|TRBV9
CASSAVGLADTYNEQYF
TGTGCCAGCAGCGCCGTGGGGCTAGCTGATACCTACAATGAGCAGTACTTC
>NA|TRBJ2-7|TRBD1|TRBV7-2
CASSDPGQVLSYEQYF
TGTGCCAGCAGTGACCCTGGACAGGTCCTCTCCTACGAGCAGTACTTC
>NA|TRBJ2-3|TRBD1|TRBV7-9
CASSLYRGADTQYF
TGTGCCAGCAGCTTATACAGGGGCGCAGATACGCAGTATTTT
>many|TRBJ1-6|NA|TRBV2
CASSGRGYSPLHF
TGTGCCAGCAGTGGGAGGGGATATTCACCCCTCCACTTT
>many|TRBJ2-5|TRBD1|TRBV7-2
CASSWGDRVVQTQYF
TGTGCCAGCAGCTGGGGGGACAGGGTTGTCCAGACCCAGTACTTC
>NA|TRBJ2-7|TRBD2|TRBV7-7
CASSLQQAGETYEQYF
TGTGCTAGCAGCTTACAACAGGCGGGGGAGACCTACGAGCAGTACTTC
>many|TRBJ2-7|NA|TRBV20-1
CSARGDRTYEQYF
TGCAGTGCTAGAGGGGACCGGACCTACGAGCAGTACTTC
>many|TRBJ1-5|TRBD1|TRBV9
CASSVGGDRDQPQHF
TGTGCCAGCAGCGTAGGGGGGGACAGAGATCAGCCCCAGCATTTT
>few|TRBJ2-7|NA|TRBV7-2
CASNLGLKGYEQYF
TGTGCCAGCAACCTGGGTCTTAAGGGCTACGAGCAGTACTTC
>NA|TRBJ1-6|TRBD1|TRBV20-1
CSAREGAGGRSPLHF
TGCAGTGCTAGAGAGGGGGCAGGGGGTAGGTCACCCCTCCACTTT
>NA|TRBJ1-2|NA|TRBV12-5
CASQDNVNYGYTF
TGTGCTAGCCAGGACAATGTAAACTATGGCTACACCTTC
>NA|TRBJ2-5|NA|TRBV7-9
CASSVRGVGFFPQETQYF
TGTGCCAGCAGCGTTAGGGGGGTGGGGTTTTTCCCCCAAGAGACCCAGTACTTC
>many|TRBJ2-7|TRBD2|TRBV29-1
CSVISSGSTYEQYF
TGCAGCGTTATATCTAGCGGGAGCACCTACGAGCAGTACTTC
>few|TRBJ1-5|NA|TRBV20-1
CSAVWGVNQPQHF
TGCAGTGCCGTCTGGGGGGTCAATCAGCCCCAGCATTTT
>many|TRBJ2-2|NA|TRBV24-1
CATSVLGGGGRTGELFF
TGTGCCACCAGTGTCCTGGGAGGGGGCGGTCGGACCGGGGAGCTGTTTTTT
>NA|TRBJ2-5|NA|TRBV20-1
CSARDKGDWRGQETQYF
TGCAGTGCTAGAGATAAGGGGGACTGGCGGGGACAAGAGACCCAGTACTTC
>NA|TRBJ1-2|NA|TRBV5-1
CASSLNSFYGYTF
TGCGCCAGCAGCTTGAACAGTTTCTATGGCTACACCTTC
>NA|TRBJ1-2|NA|TRBV10-3
CAISESNIGGATYGYTF
TGTGCCATCAGTGAGTCGAACATAGGAGGGGCCACCTATGGCTACACCTTC
>once|TRBJ2-5|NA|TRBV20-1
CSAKSRQVWAETQYF
TGCAGTGCTAAGTCCCGACAGGTCTGGGCAGAGACCCAGTACTTC
>NA|TRBJ1-2|NA|TRBV7-9
CASSDQGGGGYTF
TGTGCCAGCAGTGACCAGGGAGGGGGTGGCTACACCTTC
>once|TRBJ1-1|TRBD1|TRBV25-1
CTSRPTTGPGNTEAFF
TGTACCAGCAGGCCAACGACAGGGCCCGGGAACACTGAAGCTTTCTTT
>NA|TRBJ2-7|TRBD1|TRBV10-2
CASSGTASSYEQYF
TGTGCCTCCTCCGGGACAGCTAGCTCCTACGAGCAGTACTTC
>many|TRBJ2-6|NA|TRBV7-2
CASSWSGANVLTF
TGTGCCAGCAGCTGGTCTGGGGCCAACGTCCTGACTTTC
>NA|TRBJ2-7|TRBD2|TRBV6-5
CASSYEWLAGPSYEQYF
TGTGCCAGCAGTTACGAATGGCTAGCGGGGCCCTCCTACGAGCAGTACTTC
>NA|TRBJ1-4|NA|TRBV5-4
CASSLVGAGRDEKLFF
TGTGCCAGCAGCTTGGTCGGGGCAGGGAGAGATGAAAAACTGTTTTTT
>NA|TRBJ2-2|NA|TRBV19
CASSRGMNTGELFF
TGTGCCAGTAGCCGTGGCATGAACACCGGGGAGCTGTTTTTT
>NA|TRBJ1-6|TRBD1|TRBV7-2
CASSLDGTGDSSYNSPLHF
TGTGCCAGCAGCTTAGATGGGACAGGGGATAGCTCCTATAATTCACCCCTCCACTTT
>few|TRBJ1-1|TRBD1|TRBV2
CASMGTGLTEAFF
TGTGCCAGCATGGGGACAGGCCTCACTGAAGCTTTCTTT
>NA|TRBJ2-5|NA|TRBV10-3
CAIKGNQETQYF
TGTGCCATCAAGGGGAATCAAGAGACCCAGTACTTC
>many|TRBJ1-3|NA|TRBV9
CASSVMGGTGPGNTIYF
TGTGCCAGCAGCGTAATGGGGGGAACAGGCCCTGGAAACACCATATATTTT
>NA|TRBJ2-5|TRBD2|TRBV7-3
CASSYPSSGGSEETQYF
TGTGCCAGCAGTTATCCTTCAAGCGGGGGTTCGGAGGAGACCCAGTACTTC
>few|TRBJ1-5|TRBD1|TRBV20-1
CSVRDRVDQPQHF
TGCAGTGTCCGGGACAGGGTCGATCAGCCCCAGCATTTT
>many|TRBJ1-2|NA|TRBV2
CASSEKLGGYTF
TGTGCCAGCAGTGAAAAGCTCGGTGGCTACACCTTC
>many|TRBJ1-5|TRBD1|TRBV12-3/TRBV12-4
CASSPQGANNQPQHF
TGTGCCAGCAGCCCGCAGGGGGCCAACAATCAGCCCCAGCATTTT
>few|TRBJ1-4|NA|TRBV6-5
CASSYGRLATNEKLFF
TGTGCCAGCAGTTACGGGCGGCTCGCAACTAATGAAAAACTGTTTTTT